This entry lists 14 T cell receptor beta chains sequenced from one sample in a study of OX40 agonist ivuxolimab in advanced cancers. Library construction relied on the immunoSEQ multiplex PCR assay. Not all clones reach the TCRdb copy of this immuneACCESS table, which keeps in-frame sequences only. Checked studies attribute under half of the gap to unresolved V genes and leave the rest unexplained. A total of 40,000 to 50,000 clones appear in this sample, roughly 90% of them only once. The ten most abundant clones make up under 55% of the sample. Sequencing was performed on CD4+ or CD8+ T cells sorted from blood, taken in a trial of the OX40 agonist ivuxolimab. Receptors originate from an adult with an advanced solid tumor such as melanoma, head and neck, liver or kidney cancer.

The chain couples TRBV12-1 to TRBJ1-2; TRBD1 reflects the table's D call only, with no check against the DNA. TRBV12-1 is termed a pseudogene. The CDR3 length is 17 residues. The CDR3 DNA is TGTGCCAGCAGCTTTCGGGCAGGGGGCGGAAATATGGATGGCTACACCTTC. Protein sequence: CASSFRAGGGNMDGYTF.

The count of this clone is one. The gene calls are TRBV5-4 and TRBJ2-5; 7 nucleotides line up with TRBD2. Germline lookup yields CDR1 SGHNT and CDR2 YYREEE (reference sequence). Germline trimming cut 4 bases from V and 3 bases from J; bases unmatched to any gene: 3. The CDR3 spans 13 residues. CDR3 sequence reads: CASSIAGEETQYF. In nucleotides, the CDR3 is TGTGCCAGCAGCATTGCGGGGGAAGAGACCCAGTACTTC.

The chain has TRBV7-2 and TRBJ1-6; possible D gene TRBD1, 6 bases. The CDR3 runs 17 residues. Between the trimmed V and J ends, which lost 1 base and 7 bases, there was a span of 17 bases. CDR1 SGHTA and CDR2 FQGNSA come from the germline V gene. The CDR3 here is CASSLEYAGEMNSPLHF. Here the CDR3 DNA reads TGTGCCAGCAGCTTAGAATATGCAGGGGAGATGAATTCACCCCTCCACTTT.

This rearrangement joins TRBV7-9 to TRBJ2-7; 9 bases are shared with TRBD1. The ends lost 1 base at V and 4 bases at J; junction bases unmatched: 5. CDR1 is SEHNR, CDR2 FQNEAQ, per germline (reference sequence). This CDR3 contains 15 residues. The chain's CDR3 is CASSLGAGQGYEQYF. CDR3 coding DNA: TGTGCCAGCAGCTTAGGAGCGGGACAGGGTTACGAGCAGTACTTC.

The rearrangement links TRBV4-2 to TRBJ1-2; 8 bases agree with TRBD1. From germline, CDR1 is LGHNA and CDR2 YNFKEQ. CDR3 length: 15 amino acids. V dropped 3 bases and J dropped 6; count of bases not matched to a gene: 9. The CDR3 is CASSQKETGADGYTF. CDR3 in DNA: TGTGCCAGCAGCCAGAAAGAGACAGGGGCGGATGGCTACACCTTC.

The chain joins TRBV11-2 to TRBJ2-1; TRBD2 agrees at 16 bases. After removal of 5 bases from V and 4 bases from J, the junction contained 5 bases not matched to a gene. From germline, CDR1 is SGHAT and CDR2 FQNNGV. The CDR3 is 17 amino acids. The DNA for the CDR3 is TGTGCCAGCAGCCCGGGACTAGCGGGGGGGCTATACAATGAGCAGTTCTTC. Protein product: CASSPGLAGGLYNEQFF.

The chain employs TRBV7-2 and TRBJ2-1; 9 nucleotides match TRBD1. CDR3 size: 18 residues. With 5 bases clipped from V and 3 bases from J, the junction kept 14 bases outside the gene matches. Germline V CDR1 and CDR2: SGHTA, FQGNSA. CDR3: CASSPSLRDRADYNEQFF. DNA for the CDR3: TGTGCCAGCAGCCCCTCCCTCCGGGACAGGGCGGACTACAATGAGCAGTTCTTC.

This chain connects TRBV7-2 to TRBJ2-7; D perhaps matches TRBD1 (6 bases). Looked up from germline, CDR1 is SGHTA and CDR2 is FQGNSA. The ends were cut back, 2 bases at V and 2 bases at J, with 10 bases in the middle. The CDR3 is 14 amino acids. CDR3 DNA: TGTGCCAGCAGCTTATTAAGGGGGACCTACGAGCAGTACTTC. This gives the protein CASSLLRGTYEQYF.

The chain combines TRBV27 with TRBJ1-1; D is undetermined. CDR1 and CDR2 from the germline V gene are MNHEY and SMNVEV (reference sequence). This CDR3 comprises 12 residues. V was pared by 2 bases and J by 7 bases, with 8 bases between. The CDR3 spells CASSLRGSEAFF. DNA of the CDR3: TGTGCCAGCAGTTTAAGAGGGAGTGAAGCTTTCTTT.

J is TRBJ1-6 and V is TRBV30; 9 bases are shared with TRBD1. Losses at the gene ends were 3 bases for V and 7 bases for J; bases not matched to a gene: 4. CDR3 length equals 14 residues. Germline assignment: CDR1 GTSNPN and CDR2 SVGIG (reference sequence). CDR3 coding DNA: TGTGCCTGGAGCCGACAGGGGGACAATTCACCCCTCCACTTT. As protein: CAWSRQGDNSPLHF.

J is TRBJ1-2 and V is TRBV4-2, with D uncertain. The germline V gene encodes CDR1 LGHNA and CDR2 YNFKEQ. The CDR3 loop spans 14 amino acids. With 0 bases removed from V and 2 bases from J, the gap between germline ends came to 7 bases. The CDR3 region is CASSQEEGNYGYTF. The CDR3 DNA reads as TGTGCCAGCAGCCAAGAGGAAGGAAACTATGGCTACACCTTC.

The chain links TRBV9 to TRBJ1-2; D might be TRBD1 (5 bases). Germline-derived CDR1 and CDR2 are SGDLS and YYNGEE. There are 13 residues in the CDR3. Trimming removed 0 bases from V and 5 bases from J, with 8 bases in between. This CDR3 is CASSVGDLYGYTF. In DNA, the CDR3 is TGTGCCAGCAGCGTAGGGGACTTATATGGCTACACCTTC.

The chain employs TRBV9 and TRBJ2-5; D gene uncertain. Germline CDR1 reads SGDLS; CDR2 reads YYNGEE. This CDR3 spans 15 amino acids. Trimming removed 3 bases from V and 0 bases from J, with 12 bases in between. CDR3 sequence (DNA): TGTGCCAGCAGCGCGTTAGAAGAATACCAAGAGACCCAGTACTTC. Translation gives CASSALEEYQETQYF. The variable domain in full, completed from reference TRBV9 and TRBJ2-5, reads DSGVTQTPKHLITATGQRVTLRCSPRSGDLSVYWYQQSLDQGLQFLIQYYNGEERAKGNILERFSAQQFPDLHSELNLSSLELGDSALYFCASSALEEYQETQYFGPGTRLLVL.

In its sample, this clone was seen once. The CDR3 spells CASSIMGSPLHF. The CDR3 bases are TGTGCCAGCAGCATTATGGGTTCACCCCTCCACTTT. The chain couples TRBV28 to TRBJ1-6; D is unclear. V was shortened by 6 bases and J by 9 bases, with 9 bases between the two germline ends. Per the germline V gene, CDR1 is MDHEN and CDR2 is SYDVKM. The CDR3 spans 12 residues.